This TCR beta chain was identified during a study of blood T cell repertoires in COVID-19. On the study more broadly: Samples representing acute and convalescent COVID-19 were sourced from the United States, Italy and Spain. The cDNA or gDNA used as material had been derived from T cells, B-cell-depleted T cells, or PBMCs.

Authors' data handling: Using reference gene primer amplification, nucleated cell counts were estimated. Using immunoSEQ multiplex PCR, the repertoire was profiled, and TCRdb retains in-frame clones only, with some absent. Clonal size and the V and J genes are those of that table, whereas D and trimming came from the DNA. The table records 70,000 to 80,000 clones, roughly nine tenths of them present only once. The receptor was derived from a man older than 75 in a cohort sampled during active COVID-19. The sequenced sample was peripheral blood.

The CDR3, as DNA: TGCAGCGTTGGTTCTCCGGGTGGAGAGGCCAACACCATATATTTT. This translates into CSVGSPGGEANTIYF. The rearrangement joins TRBV29-1 to TRBJ1-3; D gene ambiguous. The V and J ends lost 4 bases and 7 bases respectively, with 20 bases between them. Germline lookup yields CDR1 SQVTM and CDR2 ANQGSEA. CDR3 length: 15 residues.